These T cell receptor beta chains were read from a single sample in a study of blood T cell repertoires in COVID-19. Sequencing was performed with immunoSEQ multiplex PCR; in TCRdb, only in-frame clones are kept and a portion is missing. The table lists nearly 300,000 clones, roughly 83% of them singletons, with more than 1.1% in the top ten. The sequencing sample was made of peripheral blood. These receptors all come from a human donor with COVID-19, enrolled during active disease. The donor label of this sample is uncertain. The CDR3 runs from the conserved cysteine through the conserved F or W. Each record gives: clone size, V gene, D gene, J gene, CDR3 DNA, CDR3 protein. A D gene is named only where the DNA matches it firmly. Clone size is stated in some rows and not others, as once, few, many or a class when expanded.

>few|TRBV5-1|-|TRBJ2-4
TGCGCCAGCAGCTTAAACTCCGCCGGGAACATTCAGTACTTC
CASSLNSAGNIQYF
>-|TRBV19|TRBD2|TRBJ2-3
TGTGCCAGTAGCCTCGCGGCTAGCGGATCTACAGATACGCAGTATTTT
CASSLAASGSTDTQYF
>-|TRBV5-1|TRBD2|TRBJ2-7
TGCGCCAGCAGCTTGGGACTAGCGGGAGGTATAAACTACGAGCAGTACTTC
CASSLGLAGGINYEQYF
>once|TRBV29-1|-|TRBJ1-2
TGCAGCGTTGAAGAAAGCCAGGCGTCAGGTTATGGCTACACCTTC
CSVEESQASGYGYTF
>-|TRBV27|-|TRBJ1-1
TGTGCCAGCAGTTTAGGCGGTGTAGCTTTCTTT
CASSLGGVAFF
>-|TRBV19|TRBD2|TRBJ2-1
TGTGCCAGTAGTGCCCAGCGGGACTCGAGATACAATGAGCAGTTCTTC
CASSAQRDSRYNEQFF
>few|TRBV27|-|TRBJ1-6
TGTGCCAGCAGTTTACAGGGGATGGGTTCACCCCTCCACTTT
CASSLQGMGSPLHF
>-|TRBV30|-|TRBJ1-4
TGTGCCTGGAGTGTACGGGCGGGCACTAATGAAAAACTGTTTTTT
CAWSVRAGTNEKLFF
>-|TRBV6-5|TRBD1|TRBJ2-2
TGTGCCAGCAGGCTAACAGGGGACACCGGGGAGCTGTTTTTT
CASRLTGDTGELFF
>-|TRBV27|-|TRBJ1-5
TGTGCCAGCAGCATCTGGGGACATAGCAATCAGCCCCAGCATTTT
CASSIWGHSNQPQHF
>-|TRBV5-1|-|TRBJ1-1
TGCGCCAGCAGCCCCCAGGGAGGAAATACTGAAGCTTTCTTT
CASSPQGGNTEAFF
>-|TRBV7-6|TRBD2|TRBJ2-1
TGTGCCAGCAGCCGCGTCCGGACTAGCGCTTACAATGAGCAGTTCTTC
CASSRVRTSAYNEQFF
>-|TRBV6-5|-|TRBJ1-2
TGTGCCAGCAGTATACAGGGAATTGTGGTTGGCTACACCTTC
CASSIQGIVVGYTF
>-|TRBV9|TRBD2|TRBJ2-1
TGTGCCAGCACCAGAACGACTAGCGGGATCTACAATGAGCAGTTCTTC
CASTRTTSGIYNEQFF
>few|TRBV19|TRBD2|TRBJ2-7
TGTGCCAGTACCATGGGACTAGCGGGAGTCCACGAGCAGTACTTC
CASTMGLAGVHEQYF
>-|TRBV6-2/TRBV6-3|TRBD2|TRBJ2-3
TGTGCCAGCAGCCCTCCGGGACTAGCGGGAGCCCCAGATACGCAGTATTTT
CASSPPGLAGAPDTQYF
>-|TRBV5-4|TRBD2|TRBJ2-1
TGTGCCACCGGGGGGGGCCCCTACAATGAGCAGTTCTTC
CATGGGPYNEQFF
>-|TRBV5-6|TRBD1|TRBJ1-2
TGTGCCAGCAGCCTAGCGGACAGGGTCCATGGCTACACCTTC
CASSLADRVHGYTF
>-|TRBV4-3|TRBD2|TRBJ2-2
TGCGCCAGCAGCCTCATCACGGGACTAGCGGGAGGAAGGCCCGGGGAGCTGTTTTTT
CASSLITGLAGGRPGELFF
>-|TRBV6-1|TRBD2|TRBJ2-2
TGTGCCAGCAGTGTACTAGCGGTTGGTTTAGCCACCGGGGAGCTGTTTTTT
CASSVLAVGLATGELFF
>-|TRBV7-3|TRBD1|TRBJ2-1
TGTGCCAGCAGCTTAAGACAGGGGTTCTCCTACAATGAGCAGTTCTTC
CASSLRQGFSYNEQFF
>few|TRBV19|-|TRBJ1-1
TGTGCCAGTAGTATAGGAACAGCCGAGAGCCGTGAAGCTTTCTTT
CASSIGTAESREAFF
>once|TRBV9|-|TRBJ2-3
TGTGCCAGCAGCGTTAGACACGGCGAAGGTACGCAGTATTTT
CASSVRHGEGTQYF
>few|TRBV11-2|-|TRBJ2-5
TGTGCCAGCAGCCTGGGACTTCAAGAGACCCAGTACTTC
CASSLGLQETQYF
>-|TRBV7-9|TRBD1|TRBJ2-5
TGTGCCAGCAGCTTAGGCATGGGACAGGGGTTAGAGACCCAGTACTTC
CASSLGMGQGLETQYF
>-|TRBV28|TRBD1|TRBJ1-1
TGTGCCAGCAGGACGACAGGGGGCACTGAAGCTTTCTTT
CASRTTGGTEAFF
>few|TRBV19|TRBD2|TRBJ2-2
TGTGCCAGTAGTAAGGGACTAGCGGGAGGGCACACCGGGGAGCTGTTTTTT
CASSKGLAGGHTGELFF
>-|TRBV11-2|TRBD2|TRBJ2-2
TGTGCCAGCAGCTGGACTAGCGGGAGTACCGGGGAGCTGTTTTTT
CASSWTSGSTGELFF
>-|TRBV30|TRBD1|TRBJ1-6
TGTGCCTGGAGTGGCCTTTACGGACAGGGCGATAGGCCACCCCTCCACTTT
CAWSGLYGQGDRPPLHF
>few|TRBV7-3|TRBD1|TRBJ1-2
TGTGCCAGCAGCTTAGAAGGGGGGACAGGTTTTAACTATGGCTACACCTTC
CASSLEGGTGFNYGYTF
>few|TRBV7-9|-|TRBJ1-4
TGTGCCAGCAGCTTAGTGGGGACAACGGACGAAAAACTGTTTTTT
CASSLVGTTDEKLFF
>-|TRBV24-1|TRBD1|TRBJ2-1
TGTGCCACCAGCCCCGGGACAGGGGTTTTGGATGAGCAGTTCTTC
CATSPGTGVLDEQFF
>-|TRBV19|TRBD2|TRBJ2-7
TGTGCCAGTAGTAATTTAGCCCGGGGGGTCGAGCAGTACTTC
CASSNLARGVEQYF
>-|TRBV28|TRBD2|TRBJ2-3
TGTGCCAGCCACACTAGCGGCGTCGTTGGTACGCAGTATTTT
CASHTSGVVGTQYF
>-|TRBV28|TRBD1|TRBJ2-5
TGTGCCAGCAGGCCGGACAGGGTTCAAGAGACCCAGTACTTC
CASRPDRVQETQYF
>once|TRBV28|-|TRBJ2-4
TGTGCCAGCAGTTCCCTGAGTAGCTATAGGAACATTCAGTACTTC
CASSSLSSYRNIQYF
>-|TRBV20-1|-|TRBJ2-3
TGCAGTGTGGACAGTACAGATACGCAGTATTTT
CSVDSTDTQYF
>-|TRBV30|TRBD1|TRBJ2-1
TGTGCCTGGAGCACAACAGGGGGCTCCTACAATGAGCAGTTCTTC
CAWSTTGGSYNEQFF
>-|TRBV7-3|-|TRBJ1-4
TGTGCCAGCAGCTTAACCTTAAATGAAAAACTGTTTTTT
CASSLTLNEKLFF
>-|TRBV28|TRBD1|TRBJ1-5
TGTGCCAGCATTTCGGACAGGGAATGGCAGCCCCAGCATTTT
CASISDREWQPQHF